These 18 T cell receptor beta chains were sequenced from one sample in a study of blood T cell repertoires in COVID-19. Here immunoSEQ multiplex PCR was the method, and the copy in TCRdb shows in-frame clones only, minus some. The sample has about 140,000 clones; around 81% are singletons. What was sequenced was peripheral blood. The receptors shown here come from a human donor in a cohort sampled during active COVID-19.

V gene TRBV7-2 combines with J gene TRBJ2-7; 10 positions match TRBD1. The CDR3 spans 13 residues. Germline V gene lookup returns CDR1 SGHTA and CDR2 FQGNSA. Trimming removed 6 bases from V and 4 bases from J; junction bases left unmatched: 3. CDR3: CASRQGQGYEQYF. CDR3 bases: TGTGCCAGCAGACAGGGACAGGGGTACGAGCAGTACTTC.

The CDR3 DNA reads as TGTGCCAGCAGCCAAACCATAGAAATCTCTGGGGCCAACGTCCTGACTTTC. Translated, it gives CASSQTIEISGANVLTF. The chain joins TRBV7-2 to TRBJ2-6; D unresolved. Germline CDR1 reads SGHTA; CDR2 reads FQGNSA. CDR3 length: 17 amino acids. V lost 5 bases and J 0 bases, leaving 14 bases between the germline ends.

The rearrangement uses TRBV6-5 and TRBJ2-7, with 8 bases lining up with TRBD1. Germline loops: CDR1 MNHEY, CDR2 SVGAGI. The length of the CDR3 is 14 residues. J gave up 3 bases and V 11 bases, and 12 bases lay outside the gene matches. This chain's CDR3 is CAGAGTGIHYEQYF. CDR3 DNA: TGTGCCGGGGCCGGGACAGGAATACACTACGAGCAGTACTTC.

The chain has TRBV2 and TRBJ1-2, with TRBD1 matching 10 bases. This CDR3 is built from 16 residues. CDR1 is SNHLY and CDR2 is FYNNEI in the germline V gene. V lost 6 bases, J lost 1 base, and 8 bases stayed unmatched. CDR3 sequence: CASSGQGVRLNYGYTF. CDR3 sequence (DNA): TGTGCCAGCAGCGGACAGGGGGTCCGACTTAACTATGGCTACACCTTC. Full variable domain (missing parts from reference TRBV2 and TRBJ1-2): EPEVTQTPSHQVTQMGQEVILRCVPISNHLYFYWYRQILGQKVEFLVSFYNNEISEKSEIFDDQFSVERPDGSNFTLKIRSTKLEDSAMYFCASSGQGVRLNYGYTFGSGTRLTVV.

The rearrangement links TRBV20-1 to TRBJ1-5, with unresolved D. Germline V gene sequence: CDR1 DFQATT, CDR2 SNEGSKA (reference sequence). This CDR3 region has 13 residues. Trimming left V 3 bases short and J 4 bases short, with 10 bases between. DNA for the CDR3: TGCAGTGCTAGTAACAGCCGTAATCAGCCCCAGCATTTT. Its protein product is CSASNSRNQPQHF.

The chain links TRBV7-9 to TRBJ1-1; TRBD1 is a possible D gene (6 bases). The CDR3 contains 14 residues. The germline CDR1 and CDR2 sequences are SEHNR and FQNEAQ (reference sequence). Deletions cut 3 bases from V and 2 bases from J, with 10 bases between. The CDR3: CASSFWTVNTEAFF. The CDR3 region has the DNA TGTGCCAGCAGCTTTTGGACAGTAAACACTGAAGCTTTCTTT.

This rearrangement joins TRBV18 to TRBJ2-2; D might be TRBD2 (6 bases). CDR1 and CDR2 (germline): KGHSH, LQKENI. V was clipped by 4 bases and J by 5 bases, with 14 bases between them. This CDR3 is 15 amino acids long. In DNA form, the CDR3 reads TGTGCCAGCTCACTTGTTAGCGGTCAAACCGGGGAGCTGTTTTTT. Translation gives CASSLVSGQTGELFF.

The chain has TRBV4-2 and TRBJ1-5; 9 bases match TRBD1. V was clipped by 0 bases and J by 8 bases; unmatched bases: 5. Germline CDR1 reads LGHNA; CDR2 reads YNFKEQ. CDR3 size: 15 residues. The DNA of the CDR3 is TGTGCCAGCAGCCAAGAGAGACAGGGGGGAAAGCCCCAGCATTTT. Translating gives CASSQERQGGKPQHF.

The CDR3 loop is CASSVRQGHAEKLFF. CDR3 DNA: TGTGCCAGCAGCGTACGCCAGGGCCATGCTGAAAAACTGTTTTTT. The chain employs TRBV11-1 and TRBJ1-4, with D perhaps TRBD1 (5 bases). The CDR3 extends over 15 amino acids. V was cut by 5 bases and J by 7 bases, with 17 bases left in between. Germline values: CDR1 SGHAT, CDR2 FQDESV (reference sequence).

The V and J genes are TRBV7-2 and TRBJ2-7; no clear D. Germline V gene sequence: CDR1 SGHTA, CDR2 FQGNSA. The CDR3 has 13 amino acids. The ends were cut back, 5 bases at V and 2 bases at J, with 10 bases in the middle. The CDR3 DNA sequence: TGTGCCAGCAGCGACGTGGGCGCCTACGAGCAGTACTTC. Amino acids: CASSDVGAYEQYF.

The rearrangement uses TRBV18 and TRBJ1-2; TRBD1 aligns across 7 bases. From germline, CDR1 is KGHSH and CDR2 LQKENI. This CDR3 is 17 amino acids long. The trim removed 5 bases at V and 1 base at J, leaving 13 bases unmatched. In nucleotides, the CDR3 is TGTGCCAGCTCATCCCGACAGGGTGGTGATCTTAACTATGGCTACACCTTC. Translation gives CASSSRQGGDLNYGYTF.

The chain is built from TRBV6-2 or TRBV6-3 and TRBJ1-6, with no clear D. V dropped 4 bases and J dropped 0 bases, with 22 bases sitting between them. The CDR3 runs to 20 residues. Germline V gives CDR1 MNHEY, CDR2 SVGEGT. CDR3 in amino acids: CASSFLFEAWVSSYNSPLHF. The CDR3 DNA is TGTGCCAGCAGTTTTTTATTCGAAGCGTGGGTGAGCTCCTATAATTCACCCCTCCACTTT.

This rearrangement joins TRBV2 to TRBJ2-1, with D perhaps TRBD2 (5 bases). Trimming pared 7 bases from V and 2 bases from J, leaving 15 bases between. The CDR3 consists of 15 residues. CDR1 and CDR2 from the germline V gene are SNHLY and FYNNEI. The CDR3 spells CASTGETETYNEQFF. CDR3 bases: TGTGCCAGCACCGGGGAGACGGAGACCTACAATGAGCAGTTCTTC.

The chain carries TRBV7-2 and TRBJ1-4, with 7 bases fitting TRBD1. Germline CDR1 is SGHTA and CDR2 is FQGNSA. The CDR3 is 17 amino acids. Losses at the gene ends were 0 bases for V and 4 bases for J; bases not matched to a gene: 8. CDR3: CASSLAADRALNEKLFF. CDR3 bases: TGTGCCAGCAGCTTAGCTGCAGACAGGGCTCTTAATGAAAAACTGTTTTTT.

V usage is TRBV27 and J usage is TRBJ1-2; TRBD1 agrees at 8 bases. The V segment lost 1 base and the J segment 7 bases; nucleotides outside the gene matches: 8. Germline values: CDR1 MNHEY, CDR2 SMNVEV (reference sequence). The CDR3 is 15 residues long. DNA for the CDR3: TGTGCCAGCAGTTTATATCCAGGGGGCATAACTGGCTACACCTTC. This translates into CASSLYPGGITGYTF.

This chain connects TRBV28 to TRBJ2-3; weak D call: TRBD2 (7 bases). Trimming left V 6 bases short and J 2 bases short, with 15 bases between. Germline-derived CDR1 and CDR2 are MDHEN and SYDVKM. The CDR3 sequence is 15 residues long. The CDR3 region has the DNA TGTGCCAGCAGCCCCTGGGGGGGGCCCACAGATACGCAGTATTTT. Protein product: CASSPWGGPTDTQYF.

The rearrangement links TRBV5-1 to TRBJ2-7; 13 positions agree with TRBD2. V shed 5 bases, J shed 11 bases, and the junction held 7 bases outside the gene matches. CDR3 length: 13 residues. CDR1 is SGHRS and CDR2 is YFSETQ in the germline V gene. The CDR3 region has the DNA TGCGCCAGCAGGCCGACTAGCGGGAGGTGGGAGTACTTC. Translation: CASRPTSGRWEYF.

Here the CDR3 DNA reads TGCGCCAGCAGCCAACAGGGAAACTATGGCTACACCTTC. Translated, it gives CASSQQGNYGYTF. The chain is built from TRBV5-1 and TRBJ1-2, with D possibly TRBD1 on 6 matching bases. Per the germline V gene, CDR1 is SGHRS and CDR2 is YFSETQ. The CDR3 has 13 amino acids. V lost 4 bases and J 2 bases, leaving 9 bases between the germline ends. Full variable domain (rest looked up from reference TRBV5-1 and TRBJ1-2): KAGVTQTPRYLIKTRGQQVTLSCSPISGHRSVSWYQQTPGQGLQFLFEYFSETQRNKGNFPGRFSGRQFSNSRSEMNVSTLELGDSALYLCASSQQGNYGYTFGSGTRLTVV.